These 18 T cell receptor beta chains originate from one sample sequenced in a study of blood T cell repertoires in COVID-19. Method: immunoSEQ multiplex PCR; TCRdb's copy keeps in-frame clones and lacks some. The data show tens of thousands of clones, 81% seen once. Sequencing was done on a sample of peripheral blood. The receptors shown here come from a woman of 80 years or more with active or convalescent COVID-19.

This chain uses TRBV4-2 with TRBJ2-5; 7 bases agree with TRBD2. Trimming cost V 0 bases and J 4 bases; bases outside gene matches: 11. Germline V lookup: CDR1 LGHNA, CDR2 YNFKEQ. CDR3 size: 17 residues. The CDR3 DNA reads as TGTGCCAGCAGCCAAGAGAGGCTAGCGCCGGGAGGAGAGACCCAGTACTTC. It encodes CASSQERLAPGGETQYF.

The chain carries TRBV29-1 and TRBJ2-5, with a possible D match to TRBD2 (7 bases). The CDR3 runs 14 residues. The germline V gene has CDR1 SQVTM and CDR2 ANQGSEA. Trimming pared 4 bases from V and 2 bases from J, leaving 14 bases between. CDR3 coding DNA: TGCAGCGTTGGGGGGCCCGGGGGGCAAGAGACCCAGTACTTC. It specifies CSVGGPGGQETQYF.

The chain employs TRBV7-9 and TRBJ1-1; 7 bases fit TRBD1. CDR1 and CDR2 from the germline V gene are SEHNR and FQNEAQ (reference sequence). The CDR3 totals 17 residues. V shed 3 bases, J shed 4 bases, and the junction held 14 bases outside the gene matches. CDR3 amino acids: CASSFQGQASRSTEAFF. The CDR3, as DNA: TGTGCCAGCAGCTTCCAAGGACAGGCCTCGAGGAGCACTGAAGCTTTCTTT. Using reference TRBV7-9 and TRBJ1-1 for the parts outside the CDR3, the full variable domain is DTGVSQNPRHKITKRGQNVTFRCDPISEHNRLYWYRQTLGQGPEFLTYFQNEAQLEKSRLLSDRFSAERPKGSFSTLEIQRTEQGDSAMYLCASSFQGQASRSTEAFFGQGTRLTVV.

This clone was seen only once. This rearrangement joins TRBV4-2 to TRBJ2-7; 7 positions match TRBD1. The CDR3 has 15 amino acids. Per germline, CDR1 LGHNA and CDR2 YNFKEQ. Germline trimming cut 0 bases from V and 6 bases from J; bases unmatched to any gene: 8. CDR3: CASSQDGGSGGEQYF. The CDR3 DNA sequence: TGTGCCAGCAGCCAAGATGGGGGTTCAGGGGGCGAGCAGTACTTC.

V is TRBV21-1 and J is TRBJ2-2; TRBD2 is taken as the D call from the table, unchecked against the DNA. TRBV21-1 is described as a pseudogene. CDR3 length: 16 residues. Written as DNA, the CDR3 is TGTGCCAGCTCACCCCGGGGACTAAATGGGGCCGGGGAGCTGTTTTTT. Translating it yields CASSPRGLNGAGELFF.

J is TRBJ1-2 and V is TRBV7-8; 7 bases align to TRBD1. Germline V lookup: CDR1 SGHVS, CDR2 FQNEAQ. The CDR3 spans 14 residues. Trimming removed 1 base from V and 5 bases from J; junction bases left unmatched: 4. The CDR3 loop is CASSLGDRGYGYTF. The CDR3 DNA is TGTGCCAGCAGCTTAGGGGACAGAGGTTATGGCTACACCTTC.

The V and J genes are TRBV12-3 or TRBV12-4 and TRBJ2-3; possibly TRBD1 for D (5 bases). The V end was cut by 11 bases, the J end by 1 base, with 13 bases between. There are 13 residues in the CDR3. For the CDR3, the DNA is TGTGCCGCCCGCCAAGGGGGCACAGATACGCAGTATTTT. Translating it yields CAARQGGTDTQYF.

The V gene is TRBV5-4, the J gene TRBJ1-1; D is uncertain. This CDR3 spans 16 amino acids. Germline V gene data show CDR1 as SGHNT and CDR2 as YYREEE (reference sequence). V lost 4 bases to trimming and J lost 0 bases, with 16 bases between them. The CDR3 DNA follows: TGTGCCAGCAGCACGGGCCTCGGGATACTGAACACTGAAGCTTTCTTT. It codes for CASSTGLGILNTEAFF.

The CDR3 DNA is TGTGCCAGCGGACAGCTTGTGAACACTGAAGCTTTCTTT. Translating it yields CASGQLVNTEAFF. The rearrangement uses TRBV12-3 or TRBV12-4 and TRBJ1-1, with a weak D call TRBD1 (6 bases). This CDR3 contains 13 residues. V shed 8 bases and J shed 0 bases, with 10 bases lying between them.

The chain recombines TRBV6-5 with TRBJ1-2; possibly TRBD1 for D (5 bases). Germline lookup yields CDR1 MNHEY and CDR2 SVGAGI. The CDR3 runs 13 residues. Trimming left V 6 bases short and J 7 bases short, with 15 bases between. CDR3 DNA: TGTGCCAGCAGCCTCGGACCGCAGGGTGGCTACACCTTC. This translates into CASSLGPQGGYTF.

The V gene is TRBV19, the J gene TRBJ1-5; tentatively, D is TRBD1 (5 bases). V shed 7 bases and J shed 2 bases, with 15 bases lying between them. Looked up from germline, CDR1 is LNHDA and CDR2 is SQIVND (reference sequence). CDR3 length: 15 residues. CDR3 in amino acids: CASNWGGKGNQPQHF. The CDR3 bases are TGTGCCAGTAACTGGGGGGGAAAAGGCAATCAGCCCCAGCATTTT.

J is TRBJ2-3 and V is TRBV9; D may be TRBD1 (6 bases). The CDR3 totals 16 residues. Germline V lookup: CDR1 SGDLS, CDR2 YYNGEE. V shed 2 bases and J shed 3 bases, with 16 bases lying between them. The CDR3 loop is CASSVHPGEKTDTQYF. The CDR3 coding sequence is TGTGCCAGCAGCGTTCATCCAGGGGAAAAAACAGATACGCAGTATTTT.

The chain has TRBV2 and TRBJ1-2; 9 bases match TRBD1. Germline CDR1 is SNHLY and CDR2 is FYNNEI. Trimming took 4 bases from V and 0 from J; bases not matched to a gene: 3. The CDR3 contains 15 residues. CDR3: CASSVDRGSNYGYTF. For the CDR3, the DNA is TGTGCCAGCAGTGTGGACAGGGGTTCTAACTATGGCTACACCTTC.

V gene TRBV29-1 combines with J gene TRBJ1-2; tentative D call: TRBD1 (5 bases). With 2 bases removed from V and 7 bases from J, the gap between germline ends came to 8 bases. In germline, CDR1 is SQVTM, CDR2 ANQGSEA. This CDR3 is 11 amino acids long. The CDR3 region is CSVEQGGGYTF. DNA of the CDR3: TGCAGCGTTGAACAGGGAGGTGGCTACACCTTC.

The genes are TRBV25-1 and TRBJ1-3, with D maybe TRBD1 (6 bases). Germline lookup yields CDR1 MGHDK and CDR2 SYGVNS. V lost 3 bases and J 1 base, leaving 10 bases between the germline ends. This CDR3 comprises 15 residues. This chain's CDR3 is CASSDPQGSGNTIYF. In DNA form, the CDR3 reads TGTGCCAGCAGTGACCCACAGGGATCTGGAAACACCATATATTTT.

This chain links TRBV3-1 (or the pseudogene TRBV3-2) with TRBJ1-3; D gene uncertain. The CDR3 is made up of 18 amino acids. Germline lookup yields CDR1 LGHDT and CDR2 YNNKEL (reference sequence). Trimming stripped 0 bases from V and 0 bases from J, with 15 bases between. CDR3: CASSQELGQTISGNTIYF. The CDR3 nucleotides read TGTGCCAGCAGCCAAGAGCTTGGGCAGACCATCTCTGGAAACACCATATATTTT.

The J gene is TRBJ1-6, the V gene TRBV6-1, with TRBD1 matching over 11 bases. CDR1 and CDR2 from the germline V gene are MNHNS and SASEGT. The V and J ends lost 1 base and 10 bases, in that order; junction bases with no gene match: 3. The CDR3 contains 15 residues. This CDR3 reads CASSEGTGGGSPLHF. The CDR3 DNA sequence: TGTGCCAGCAGTGAAGGGACAGGGGGCGGATCACCCCTCCACTTT.

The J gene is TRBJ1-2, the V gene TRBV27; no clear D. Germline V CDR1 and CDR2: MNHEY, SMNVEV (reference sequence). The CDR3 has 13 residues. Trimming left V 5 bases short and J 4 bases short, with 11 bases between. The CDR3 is CASSPTVSYGYTF. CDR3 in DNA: TGTGCCAGCAGTCCCACTGTATCCTATGGCTACACCTTC.